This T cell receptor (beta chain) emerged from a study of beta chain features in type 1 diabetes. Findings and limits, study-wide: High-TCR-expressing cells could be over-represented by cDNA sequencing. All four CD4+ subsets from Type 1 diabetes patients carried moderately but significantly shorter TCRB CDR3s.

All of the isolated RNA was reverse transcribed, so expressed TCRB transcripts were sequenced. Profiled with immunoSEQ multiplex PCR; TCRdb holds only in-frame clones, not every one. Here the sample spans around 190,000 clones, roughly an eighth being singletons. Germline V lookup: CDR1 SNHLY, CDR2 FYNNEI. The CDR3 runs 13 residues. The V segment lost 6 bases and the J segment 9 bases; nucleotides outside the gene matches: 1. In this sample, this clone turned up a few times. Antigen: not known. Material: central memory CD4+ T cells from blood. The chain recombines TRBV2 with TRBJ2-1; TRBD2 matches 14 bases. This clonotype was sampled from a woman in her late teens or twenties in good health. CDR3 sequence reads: CASRTSGRGEQFF. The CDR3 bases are TGTGCCAGCAGGACTAGCGGGAGGGGTGAGCAGTTCTTC.